The rows below give T cell receptor beta chains drawn from one sample of a study of cytomegalovirus exposure and HLA in healthy donors. The data were produced by immunoSEQ multiplex PCR, yet TCRdb's version contains in-frame clones alone and is incomplete. The sample contains more than 85,000 clones, approximately 83% of which appear only once. Material: PBMCs. The source is a man between 40 and 49 years old in good health and CMV-seronegative. Each CDR3 is given with its conserved first and last residue. The D gene is left open where the match is weak. Clone size appears in some rows only: once, few, many, or a class for an expanded clone.

cdr3_aa: CASSLADSAGNTIYF
cdr3_nt: TGCGCCAGCAGCTTGGCCGATAGTGCTGGAAACACCATATATTTT
j_call: TRBJ1-3
clone_size: .
v_call: TRBV5-1
d_call: .
cdr3_length: 15

cdr3_aa: CASSESSGGSSGNTIYF
cdr3_nt: TGTGCCAGCAGTGAGAGTAGCGGAGGGTCCTCTGGAAACACCATATATTTT
j_call: TRBJ1-3
clone_size: .
v_call: TRBV6-1
d_call: .
cdr3_length: 17

cdr3_aa: CASRSGGQGVYEQYF
cdr3_nt: TGTGCCAGCAGGTCCGGGGGGCAGGGCGTCTACGAGCAGTACTTC
j_call: TRBJ2-7
clone_size: .
v_call: TRBV6-5
d_call: .
cdr3_length: 15

cdr3_aa: CASSLAGAQGYRGYTF
cdr3_nt: TGTGCCAGCAGCTTAGCGGGGGCCCAGGGTTATCGTGGCTACACCTTC
j_call: TRBJ1-2
clone_size: .
v_call: TRBV7-9
d_call: .
cdr3_length: 16

cdr3_aa: CASSIDRSKPNTEAFF
cdr3_nt: TGCGCCAGCAGCATCGACAGAAGCAAACCGAACACTGAAGCTTTCTTT
j_call: TRBJ1-1
clone_size: .
v_call: TRBV5-1
d_call: .
cdr3_length: 16

cdr3_aa: CASSSSGNPNQPQHF
cdr3_nt: TGTGCCAGTAGTTCCTCAGGGAACCCCAATCAGCCCCAGCATTTT
j_call: TRBJ1-5
clone_size: .
v_call: TRBV19
d_call: .
cdr3_length: 15

cdr3_aa: CASSPGQGSGYGYTF
cdr3_nt: TGTGCCAGCAGCCCAGGACAGGGAAGTGGATATGGCTACACCTTC
j_call: TRBJ1-2
clone_size: .
v_call: TRBV5-4
d_call: TRBD1
cdr3_length: 15

cdr3_aa: CASSSPRQPPYGYTF
cdr3_nt: TGTGCCAGCAGTTCTCCTCGACAGCCCCCCTATGGCTACACCTTC
j_call: TRBJ1-2
clone_size: .
v_call: TRBV28
d_call: .
cdr3_length: 15

cdr3_aa: CASSQVGVNEKLFF
cdr3_nt: TGCGCCAGCAGCCAAGTAGGGGTAAATGAAAAACTGTTTTTT
j_call: TRBJ1-4
clone_size: .
v_call: TRBV4-3
d_call: .
cdr3_length: 14

cdr3_aa: CASSFRDRASGYTF
cdr3_nt: TGTGCCAGCAGTTTCCGAGACAGGGCGTCTGGCTACACCTTC
j_call: TRBJ1-2
clone_size: .
v_call: TRBV27
d_call: TRBD1
cdr3_length: 14

cdr3_aa: CASSVWLAAKETQYF
cdr3_nt: TGTGCCAGCAGTGTATGGCTAGCGGCGAAAGAGACCCAGTACTTC
j_call: TRBJ2-5
clone_size: .
v_call: TRBV2
d_call: TRBD2
cdr3_length: 15

cdr3_aa: CASSPPQTGMYEQYF
cdr3_nt: TGTGCCAGCAGTCCTCCCCAGACAGGGATGTACGAGCAGTACTTC
j_call: TRBJ2-7
clone_size: .
v_call: TRBV28
d_call: TRBD1
cdr3_length: 15

cdr3_aa: CASRPSGDTQYF
cdr3_nt: TGTGCCAGCAGGCCGTCAGGGGACACGCAGTATTTT
j_call: TRBJ2-3
clone_size: .
v_call: TRBV7-9
d_call: .
cdr3_length: 12

cdr3_aa: CASSPRPTGTIYEQYF
cdr3_nt: TGTGCCAGCAGCCCCCGACCTACAGGGACAATCTACGAGCAGTACTTC
j_call: TRBJ2-7
clone_size: .
v_call: TRBV7-9
d_call: .
cdr3_length: 16

cdr3_aa: CASSLADREVVDGYTF
cdr3_nt: TGCGCCAGCAGCTTGGCCGACAGGGAAGTTGTTGATGGCTACACCTTC
j_call: TRBJ1-2
clone_size: .
v_call: TRBV5-1
d_call: TRBD1
cdr3_length: 16

cdr3_aa: CASSNGGTSSTDTQYF
cdr3_nt: TGCGCCAGCAGCAACGGGGGGACCTCTAGCACAGATACGCAGTATTTT
j_call: TRBJ2-3
clone_size: once
v_call: TRBV5-1
d_call: TRBD2
cdr3_length: 16

cdr3_aa: CASSSLIPGETQYF
cdr3_nt: TGCGCCAGCAGCTCCCTTATACCAGGAGAGACCCAGTACTTC
j_call: TRBJ2-5
clone_size: .
v_call: TRBV5-1
d_call: .
cdr3_length: 14

cdr3_aa: CSGGRTVRNYGYTF
cdr3_nt: TGCAGCGGGGGGAGGACCGTTCGGAACTATGGCTACACCTTC
j_call: TRBJ1-2
clone_size: .
v_call: TRBV29-1
d_call: .
cdr3_length: 14

cdr3_aa: CASSGLRGGTDTQYF
cdr3_nt: TGTGCCAGCAGTGGTCTCAGGGGTGGCACAGATACGCAGTATTTT
j_call: TRBJ2-3
clone_size: .
v_call: TRBV6-1
d_call: .
cdr3_length: 15

cdr3_aa: CASSPRPCEQYF
cdr3_nt: TGTGCCAGCTCACCACGGCCATGCGAGCAGTACTTC
j_call: TRBJ2-7
clone_size: .
v_call: TRBV18
d_call: .
cdr3_length: 12

cdr3_aa: CSVEARRDRGYEQYF
cdr3_nt: TGCAGCGTTGAAGCTCGAAGGGACAGGGGGTACGAGCAGTACTTC
j_call: TRBJ2-7
clone_size: .
v_call: TRBV29-1
d_call: TRBD1
cdr3_length: 15

cdr3_aa: CASSKLPGQVFYGYTF
cdr3_nt: TGTGCCAGTAGTAAACTTCCGGGACAAGTGTTCTATGGCTACACCTTC
j_call: TRBJ1-2
clone_size: .
v_call: TRBV19
d_call: .
cdr3_length: 16

cdr3_aa: CASSPLSSQPQHF
cdr3_nt: TGTGCCAGCAGCCCCCTGTCTTCTCAGCCCCAGCATTTT
j_call: TRBJ1-5
clone_size: .
v_call: TRBV7-9
d_call: .
cdr3_length: 13

cdr3_aa: CASSPIQGANYSPLHF
cdr3_nt: TGTGCCAGTAGTCCTATCCAGGGGGCGAATTATTCACCCCTCCACTTT
j_call: TRBJ1-6
clone_size: .
v_call: TRBV19
d_call: TRBD1
cdr3_length: 16

cdr3_aa: CASSYKDRGNQPQHF
cdr3_nt: TGTGCCAGCAGTTACAAGGACAGGGGAAATCAGCCCCAGCATTTT
j_call: TRBJ1-5
clone_size: .
v_call: TRBV6-6
d_call: TRBD1
cdr3_length: 15

cdr3_aa: CASSVAATDYGYTF
cdr3_nt: TGTGCCAGCAGCGTAGCCGCGACAGACTATGGCTACACCTTC
j_call: TRBJ1-2
clone_size: .
v_call: TRBV9
d_call: .
cdr3_length: 14

cdr3_aa: CASRTTGVGPAFF
cdr3_nt: TGCGCCAGCAGGACGACAGGGGTAGGCCCAGCTTTCTTT
j_call: TRBJ1-1
clone_size: .
v_call: TRBV4-1
d_call: TRBD1
cdr3_length: 13

cdr3_aa: CSVEEAGQGYSNQPQHF
cdr3_nt: TGCAGCGTTGAAGAAGCCGGACAGGGTTATAGCAATCAGCCCCAGCATTTT
j_call: TRBJ1-5
clone_size: .
v_call: TRBV29-1
d_call: TRBD1
cdr3_length: 17

cdr3_aa: CASSSFRTGAYGYTF
cdr3_nt: TGTGCCAGTTCCTCTTTTAGGACAGGGGCCTATGGCTACACCTTC
j_call: TRBJ1-2
clone_size: .
v_call: TRBV19
d_call: TRBD1
cdr3_length: 15

cdr3_aa: CASSFGTAVDQPQHF
cdr3_nt: TGTGCCAGCAGCTTTGGGACAGCCGTTGATCAGCCCCAGCATTTT
j_call: TRBJ1-5
clone_size: .
v_call: TRBV7-2
d_call: TRBD1
cdr3_length: 15

cdr3_aa: CASSLIQGDVTEAFF
cdr3_nt: TGTGCCAGCAGCTTAATCCAGGGGGATGTTACTGAAGCTTTCTTT
j_call: TRBJ1-1
clone_size: few
v_call: TRBV7-2
d_call: TRBD1
cdr3_length: 15

cdr3_aa: CASSQQRTSTDTQYF
cdr3_nt: TGTGCCAGCAGTCAACAGAGAACTAGCACAGATACGCAGTATTTT
j_call: TRBJ2-3
clone_size: .
v_call: TRBV6-6
d_call: .
cdr3_length: 15

cdr3_aa: CASSQEGFRGYTF
cdr3_nt: TGCGCCAGCAGCCAAGAGGGCTTTCGTGGCTACACCTTC
j_call: TRBJ1-2
clone_size: .
v_call: TRBV4-1
d_call: .
cdr3_length: 13

cdr3_aa: CASSYGDRGQGAFF
cdr3_nt: TGTGCCAGCAGTTACGGGGACAGGGGGCAAGGAGCTTTCTTT
j_call: TRBJ1-1
clone_size: .
v_call: TRBV6-5
d_call: TRBD1
cdr3_length: 14

cdr3_aa: CASSLEAGRDTQYF
cdr3_nt: TGCGCCAGCAGCTTGGAGGCAGGGCGGGATACGCAGTATTTT
j_call: TRBJ2-3
clone_size: .
v_call: TRBV5-1
d_call: .
cdr3_length: 14

cdr3_aa: CASSITGKETQYF
cdr3_nt: TGTGCCAGTAGTATTACAGGGAAAGAGACCCAGTACTTC
j_call: TRBJ2-5
clone_size: .
v_call: TRBV19
d_call: .
cdr3_length: 13

cdr3_aa: CASSLSIAGQPQHF
cdr3_nt: TGTGCCAGCAGTTTATCCATCGCGGGTCAGCCCCAGCATTTT
j_call: TRBJ1-5
clone_size: .
v_call: TRBV28
d_call: .
cdr3_length: 14

cdr3_aa: CASSFSTGVEKLFF
cdr3_nt: TGTGCCAGCAGCTTCTCGACAGGGGTTGAAAAACTGTTTTTT
j_call: TRBJ1-4
clone_size: .
v_call: TRBV11-2
d_call: TRBD1
cdr3_length: 14

cdr3_aa: CASISHRGDSPLHF
cdr3_nt: TGTGCCAGTATATCCCACAGGGGAGATTCACCCCTCCACTTT
j_call: TRBJ1-6
clone_size: .
v_call: TRBV19
d_call: TRBD1
cdr3_length: 14

cdr3_aa: CASSQGTYTEAFF
cdr3_nt: TGTGCCAGCAGTCAGGGCACCTACACTGAAGCTTTCTTT
j_call: TRBJ1-1
clone_size: .
v_call: TRBV5-8
d_call: .
cdr3_length: 13

cdr3_aa: CASSLVLHNYGYTF
cdr3_nt: TGTGCCAGCAGTTTAGTGTTACATAACTATGGCTACACCTTC
j_call: TRBJ1-2
clone_size: .
v_call: TRBV28
d_call: .
cdr3_length: 14

cdr3_aa: CASGIGHRLYEQYF
cdr3_nt: TGTGCCAGCGGTATAGGACATCGACTTTACGAGCAGTACTTC
j_call: TRBJ2-7
clone_size: .
v_call: TRBV6-5
d_call: .
cdr3_length: 14

cdr3_aa: CASSPMTSVVDNEQFF
cdr3_nt: TGTGCCAGCAGCCCGATGACTAGCGTAGTCGACAATGAGCAGTTCTTC
j_call: TRBJ2-1
clone_size: .
v_call: TRBV4-2
d_call: TRBD2
cdr3_length: 16

cdr3_aa: CASVGNNYGYTF
cdr3_nt: TGTGCCAGCGTCGGGAATAACTATGGCTACACCTTC
j_call: TRBJ1-2
clone_size: once
v_call: TRBV6-1
d_call: .
cdr3_length: 12

cdr3_aa: CASSLRGGSGNTIYF
cdr3_nt: TGTGCCAGCAGCTTGCGGGGGGGCTCTGGAAACACCATATATTTT
j_call: TRBJ1-3
clone_size: .
v_call: TRBV5-4
d_call: .
cdr3_length: 15

cdr3_aa: CASKISAEAFF
cdr3_nt: TGTGCCAGCAAGATTTCGGCTGAAGCTTTCTTT
j_call: TRBJ1-1
clone_size: .
v_call: TRBV2
d_call: .
cdr3_length: 11